A selection of T cell receptor beta chains follows, all from one sample in a study of CD8+ T cells in alopecia areata. Produced via immunoSEQ multiplex PCR; TCRdb's table is partial and in-frame only. The table has nearly 110,000 clones, 84% seen once; the top ten hold 20% to 25%. The sample was CD8+ T cells sorted from blood, taken at week 24, from a patient treated with tofacitinib. These receptor sequences come from a human donor with alopecia areata. Each CDR3 is given with its conserved first and last residue. The order of the fields is D gene, J gene, V gene, clone size, CDR3 protein, CDR3 DNA. The D gene is left open where the match is weak. Clone size is stated in some rows and not others, as once, few, many or a class when expanded.

d_gene: .; j_gene: TRBJ2-1; v_gene: TRBV21-1; abundance: few; CDR3aa: CASSNASRGEQFF; CDR3nt: TGTGCCAGCAGCAACGCCTCCCGGGGTGAGCAGTTCTTC
d_gene: .; j_gene: TRBJ1-1; v_gene: TRBV4-1; abundance: .; CDR3aa: CASSQSRNEAFF; CDR3nt: TGCGCCAGCAGCCAATCCAGGAATGAAGCTTTCTTT
d_gene: .; j_gene: TRBJ1-2; v_gene: TRBV18; abundance: .; CDR3aa: CASSPPSGGYGYTF; CDR3nt: TGTGCCAGCTCACCACCGTCGGGTGGCTATGGCTACACCTTC
d_gene: TRBD1; j_gene: TRBJ2-7; v_gene: TRBV19; abundance: .; CDR3aa: CASSPLGTGGEQYF; CDR3nt: TGTGCCAGTAGTCCCCTCGGGACAGGGGGCGAGCAGTACTTC
d_gene: .; j_gene: TRBJ2-7; v_gene: TRBV4-3; abundance: .; CDR3aa: CASSHSRWGREQYF; CDR3nt: TGCGCCAGCAGCCATTCCCGGTGGGGAAGGGAGCAGTACTTC
d_gene: .; j_gene: TRBJ2-3; v_gene: TRBV27; abundance: .; CDR3aa: CASSFSWGADTQYF; CDR3nt: TGTGCCAGCAGTTTTTCGTGGGGCGCAGATACGCAGTATTTT
d_gene: TRBD2; j_gene: TRBJ2-5; v_gene: TRBV29-1; abundance: once; CDR3aa: CSVELAGGPQETQYF; CDR3nt: TGCAGCGTTGAATTAGCGGGGGGACCTCAAGAGACCCAGTACTTC
d_gene: TRBD1; j_gene: TRBJ2-7; v_gene: TRBV30; abundance: .; CDR3aa: CARDRDSSYEQYF; CDR3nt: TGTGCCCGTGACCGGGACAGCTCCTACGAGCAGTACTTC
d_gene: .; j_gene: TRBJ1-1; v_gene: TRBV6-1; abundance: .; CDR3aa: CASSKGTTTEAFF; CDR3nt: TGTGCCAGCAGTAAGGGGACCACCACTGAAGCTTTCTTT
d_gene: .; j_gene: TRBJ2-4; v_gene: TRBV30; abundance: .; CDR3aa: CAWTPPRSEDIQYF; CDR3nt: TGTGCCTGGACCCCCCCCAGGAGTGAGGACATTCAGTACTTC
d_gene: .; j_gene: TRBJ2-2; v_gene: TRBV7-9; abundance: .; CDR3aa: CASSQGSRNTGELFF; CDR3nt: TGTGCCAGCAGCCAGGGAAGCAGAAACACCGGGGAGCTGTTTTTT
d_gene: .; j_gene: TRBJ2-7; v_gene: TRBV30; abundance: .; CDR3aa: CAWSVVNREQYF; CDR3nt: TGTGCCTGGAGTGTCGTCAATAGGGAGCAGTACTTC
d_gene: .; j_gene: TRBJ2-1; v_gene: TRBV5-6; abundance: .; CDR3aa: CASSDTLRVNEQFF; CDR3nt: TGTGCCAGCAGCGATACCCTCAGGGTCAATGAGCAGTTCTTC
d_gene: TRBD1; j_gene: TRBJ2-3; v_gene: TRBV4-1; abundance: .; CDR3aa: CASSQGQGLIADTQYF; CDR3nt: TGCGCCAGCAGCCAAGGACAGGGGTTAATCGCAGATACGCAGTATTTT
d_gene: .; j_gene: TRBJ2-7; v_gene: TRBV4-1; abundance: few; CDR3aa: CASSQDSLTYEQYF; CDR3nt: TGCGCCAGCAGCCAAGATTCGCTGACCTACGAGCAGTACTTC
d_gene: .; j_gene: TRBJ2-7; v_gene: TRBV29-1; abundance: few; CDR3aa: CSVVGVLMRGDYEQYF; CDR3nt: TGCAGCGTCGTGGGGGTCCTTATGCGGGGCGACTACGAGCAGTACTTC
d_gene: .; j_gene: TRBJ1-6; v_gene: TRBV10-3; abundance: .; CDR3aa: CAIRTANSPLHF; CDR3nt: TGTGCCATCCGGACAGCTAATTCACCCCTCCACTTT
d_gene: TRBD1; j_gene: TRBJ1-5; v_gene: TRBV27; abundance: .; CDR3aa: CASSPETGYQPQHF; CDR3nt: TGTGCCAGCAGTCCAGAGACAGGGTATCAGCCCCAGCATTTT